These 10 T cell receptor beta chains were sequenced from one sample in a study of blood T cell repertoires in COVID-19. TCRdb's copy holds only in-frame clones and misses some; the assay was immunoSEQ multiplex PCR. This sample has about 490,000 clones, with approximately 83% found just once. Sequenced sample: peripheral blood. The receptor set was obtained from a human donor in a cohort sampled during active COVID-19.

For the CDR3, the DNA is TGTGCCAGCAGCCAAGAACGTACTACAGATACGCAGTATTTT. It translates to CASSQERTTDTQYF. The chain carries TRBV4-2 and TRBJ2-3; D is unclear. Germline V gives CDR1 LGHNA, CDR2 YNFKEQ. The CDR3 sequence is 14 residues long. V was pared by 0 bases and J by 3 bases, with 7 bases between.

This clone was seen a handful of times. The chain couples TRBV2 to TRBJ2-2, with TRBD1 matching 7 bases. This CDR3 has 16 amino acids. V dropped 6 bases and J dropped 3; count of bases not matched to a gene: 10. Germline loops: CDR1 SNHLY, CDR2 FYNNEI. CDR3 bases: TGTGCCAGCAGCCCGAGGAGGACAGGCTACACCGGGGAGCTGTTTTTT. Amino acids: CASSPRRTGYTGELFF.

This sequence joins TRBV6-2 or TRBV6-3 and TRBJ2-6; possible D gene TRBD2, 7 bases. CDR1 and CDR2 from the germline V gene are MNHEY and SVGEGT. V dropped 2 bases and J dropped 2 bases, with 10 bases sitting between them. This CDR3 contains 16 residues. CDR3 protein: CASSYGGAPGANVLTF. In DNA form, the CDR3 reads TGTGCCAGCAGTTACGGGGGGGCGCCTGGGGCCAACGTCCTGACTTTC.

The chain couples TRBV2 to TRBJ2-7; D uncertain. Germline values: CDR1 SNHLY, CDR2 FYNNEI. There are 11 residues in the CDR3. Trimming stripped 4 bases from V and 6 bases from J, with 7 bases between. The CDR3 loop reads CASSGIAEQYF. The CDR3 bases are TGTGCCAGCAGTGGGATAGCCGAGCAGTACTTC.

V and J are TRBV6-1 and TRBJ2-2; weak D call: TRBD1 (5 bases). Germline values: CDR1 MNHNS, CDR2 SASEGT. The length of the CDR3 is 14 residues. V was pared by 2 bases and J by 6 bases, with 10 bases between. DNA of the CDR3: TGTGCCAGCAGTGAATTGGACAACTCCGGGGAGCTGTTTTTT. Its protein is CASSELDNSGELFF.

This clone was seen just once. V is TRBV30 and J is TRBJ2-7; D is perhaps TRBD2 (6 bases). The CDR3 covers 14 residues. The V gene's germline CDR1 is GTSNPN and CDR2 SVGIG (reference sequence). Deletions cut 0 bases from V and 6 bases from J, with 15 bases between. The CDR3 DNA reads TGTGCCTGGAGTGTACGGGGGACGGTCAGCGAGCAGTACTTC. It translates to CAWSVRGTVSEQYF.

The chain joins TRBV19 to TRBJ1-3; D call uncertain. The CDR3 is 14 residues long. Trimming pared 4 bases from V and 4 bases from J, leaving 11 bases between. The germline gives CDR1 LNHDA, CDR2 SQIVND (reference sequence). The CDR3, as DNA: TGTGCCAGTAGTAACGGTTATTGGGGAAACACCATATATTTT. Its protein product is CASSNGYWGNTIYF.

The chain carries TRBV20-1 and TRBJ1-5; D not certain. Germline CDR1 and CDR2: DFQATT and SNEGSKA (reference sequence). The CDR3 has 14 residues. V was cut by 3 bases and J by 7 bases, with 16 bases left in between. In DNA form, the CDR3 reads TGCAGTGCTAGTCATCGGGAGAATTTCCAGCCCCAGCATTTT. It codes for CSASHRENFQPQHF.

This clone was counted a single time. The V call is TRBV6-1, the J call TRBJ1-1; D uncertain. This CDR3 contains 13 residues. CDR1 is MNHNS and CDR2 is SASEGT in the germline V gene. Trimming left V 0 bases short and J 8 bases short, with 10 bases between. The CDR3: CASSEAREREAFF. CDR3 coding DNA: TGTGCCAGCAGTGAAGCGAGGGAGAGGGAAGCTTTCTTT.

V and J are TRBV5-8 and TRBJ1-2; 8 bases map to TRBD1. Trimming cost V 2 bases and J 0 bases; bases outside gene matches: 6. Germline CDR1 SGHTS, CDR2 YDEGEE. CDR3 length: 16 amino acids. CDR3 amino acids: CASSFGQGFSNYGYTF. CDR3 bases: TGTGCCAGCAGCTTCGGACAGGGTTTTTCTAACTATGGCTACACCTTC. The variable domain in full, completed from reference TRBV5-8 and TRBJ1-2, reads EAGVTQSPTHLIKTRGQQATLRCSPISGHTSVYWYQQALGLGLQFLLWYDEGEERNRGNFPPRFSGRQFPNYSSELNVNALELEDSALYLCASSFGQGFSNYGYTFGSGTRLTVV.